The 14 T cell receptor beta chains below were found in one sample sequenced in a study of blood T cells in healthy people across ages. A second about 6 to 12 cycle PCR used barcoded and J-beta primers. One entry per CDR3 protein results from TCRdb running MiXCR on the 5' RACE reads. The repertoire holds roughly 2 million distinct CDR3 sequences, approximately 50% seen once, with roughly 2.1% in the top ten. Sequencing was performed on blood. Receptors were obtained from a woman in her 40s in good health.

This chain connects TRBV6-6 to TRBJ2-5; TRBD1 might be the D (6 bases). The CDR3 is 16 residues long. V dropped 11 bases and J dropped 1 base, with 23 bases sitting between them. Germline V gene sequence: CDR1 MNHNY, CDR2 SVGAGI (reference sequence). This CDR3 reads CASRWGPGQFQETQYF. The CDR3 DNA sequence: TGTGCCTCCAGATGGGGGCCCGGACAGTTCCAAGAGACCCAGTACTTC.

This clonotype was found once. CDR3 DNA sequence: TGCAGTGCTAACCGGGACTCAACAGATGAGCAGTTCTTC. It yields the protein CSANRDSTDEQFF. V gene TRBV20-1 combines with J gene TRBJ2-1; tentative D call: TRBD2 (6 bases). Germline values: CDR1 DFQATT, CDR2 SNEGSKA (reference sequence). There are 13 residues in the CDR3. V was cut by 4 bases and J by 8 bases, with 15 bases left in between.

The rearrangement joins TRBV20-1 to TRBJ2-5; the match to TRBD2 covers 11 bases. CDR3 length: 16 residues. The V and J ends lost 0 bases and 1 base, in that order; junction bases with no gene match: 4. The germline V gene encodes CDR1 DFQATT and CDR2 SNEGSKA (reference sequence). In DNA form, the CDR3 reads TGCAGTGCTAGAGATGGACTAGCGGGCGCCCAAGAGACCCAGTACTTC. It translates to CSARDGLAGAQETQYF.

This clonotype was seen only a few times. The CDR3 spells CAISESGGFFNEQFF. DNA of the CDR3: TGTGCCATCAGTGAGAGCGGGGGGTTTTTCAATGAGCAGTTCTTC. This chain joins TRBV10-3 and TRBJ2-1; TRBD2 aligns across 9 bases. J was trimmed by 6 bases and V by 2 bases; bases with no gene match: 5. Germline V CDR1 and CDR2: ENHRY, SYGVKD. This CDR3 is built from 15 residues.

This clonotype has more than one count but fewer than ten. The chain uses TRBV13 and TRBJ2-3; 10 bases agree with TRBD2. There are 17 residues in the CDR3. V dropped 5 bases and J dropped 6; count of bases not matched to a gene: 14. Germline V gene sequence: CDR1 PRHDT, CDR2 FYEKMQ (reference sequence). CDR3 sequence reads: CASSLLGLAVGWDTQYF. The CDR3 coding sequence is TGTGCCAGCAGCCTACTCGGACTAGCGGTGGGATGGGATACGCAGTATTTT.

A few counts support this clonotype. This chain connects TRBV5-1 to TRBJ2-3, with D possibly matching TRBD2 (5 bases). With 2 bases removed from V and 2 bases from J, the gap between germline ends came to 18 bases. Germline assignment: CDR1 SGHRS and CDR2 YFSETQ. The length of the CDR3 is 17 residues. CDR3 nucleotide sequence: TGCGCCAGCAGCTTCGGGGATGTCGGACGGAACACAGATACGCAGTATTTT. Protein product: CASSFGDVGRNTDTQYF. Combining the CDR3 with reference TRBV5-1 and TRBJ2-3 gives the whole variable domain KAGVTQTPRYLIKTRGQQVTLSCSPISGHRSVSWYQQTPGQGLQFLFEYFSETQRNKGNFPGRFSGRQFSNSRSEMNVSTLELGDSALYLCASSFGDVGRNTDTQYFGPGTRLTVL.

This clonotype was seen more than once but under ten times. V is TRBV7-9 and J is TRBJ2-6; 8 bases line up with TRBD1. The CDR3 loop spans 19 amino acids. Trimming at V came to 1 base and at J to 0 bases, leaving 8 bases not matched to a gene. Per the germline V gene, CDR1 is SEHNR and CDR2 is FQNEAQ (reference sequence). The CDR3 nucleotides are TGTGCCAGCAGCTTAGGTAGTGGACAGGGCCCCTCTGGGGCCAACGTCCTGACTTTC. This gives the protein CASSLGSGQGPSGANVLTF.

CDR3 amino acids: CSVVPRWSGGEETQYF. The CDR3 nucleotides are TGCAGCGTTGTCCCCCGGTGGTCGGGCGGTGAAGAGACCCAGTACTTC. V is TRBV29-1 and J is TRBJ2-5, with D unclear. Trimming took off 4 bases at V and 3 bases at J, with 21 bases between the two ends. Germline V gene lookup returns CDR1 SQVTM and CDR2 ANQGSEA. CDR3 length equals 16 residues.

The rearrangement uses TRBV12-3 or TRBV12-4 and TRBJ1-3; D remains unclear. The CDR3 totals 15 residues. The V and J ends lost 2 bases and 4 bases respectively, with 12 bases between them. The CDR3 protein is CASSLRVQRGNTIYF. The CDR3 DNA is TGTGCCAGCAGTTTACGGGTTCAGCGAGGAAACACCATATATTTT.

The chain is built from TRBV11-2 and TRBJ1-1; D perhaps matches TRBD1 (5 bases). The CDR3 is 15 residues long. The V gene's germline CDR1 is SGHAT and CDR2 FQNNGV. The germline V and J ends were trimmed by 0 bases and 3 bases, with 11 bases remaining between them. CDR3 sequence: CASSLDWLRDTEAFF. CDR3 nucleotides: TGTGCCAGCAGCTTAGACTGGCTCAGGGACACTGAAGCTTTCTTT.

CDR3 residues: CASSRAGTGVRETQYF. CDR3 DNA sequence: TGTGCCAGCAGCCGGGCCGGGACAGGGGTTAGAGAGACCCAGTACTTC. V and J are TRBV7-2 and TRBJ2-5, with TRBD1 matching over 10 bases. J gave up 4 bases and V 5 bases, and 10 bases lay outside the gene matches. Germline lookup yields CDR1 SGHTA and CDR2 FQGNSA. The CDR3 is made up of 16 amino acids.

The rearrangement uses TRBV6-6 and TRBJ1-2; TRBD1 agrees at 8 bases. Germline-derived CDR1 and CDR2 are MNHNY and SVGAGI (reference sequence). With 11 bases clipped from V and 7 bases from J, the junction kept 9 bases outside the gene matches. There are 12 residues in the CDR3. The CDR3 DNA sequence: TGTGCCGCCTGGACAGGGCCCGGTGGCTACACCTTC. Translation: CAAWTGPGGYTF.

Worth noting for this clonotype: Relative to the germline gene, one junction end is altered; a read error may explain this. This chain uses TRBV12-5 with TRBJ2-3; no firm D call. Per germline, CDR1 LGHNT and CDR2 FRNRAP. This CDR3 has 12 amino acids. CDR3 amino acids: CASGLNEDTQYF. DNA for the CDR3: TGTGCTAGCGGTTTGAATGAAGATACGCAGTATTTT.

This rearrangement joins TRBV3-1 to TRBJ2-7; possibly TRBD1 for D (7 bases). The end of the DNA aligns better with TRBJ2-5, so the J call may be wrong. Per germline, CDR1 LGHDT and CDR2 YNNKEL (reference sequence). The CDR3 runs to 15 residues. The CDR3, as DNA: TGTGCCAGCAGCCTTACCGCGACAGGGAGGGAGACCCAGTACTTC. It is translated as CASSLTATGRETQYF.